This T cell receptor beta chain stems from a study of PD-1 blockade in classical Hodgkin lymphoma. Study context: The patients were dosed with nivolumab 3 mg/kg, infused intravenously every 2 weeks.

The method was immunoSEQ multiplex PCR; TCRdb's version includes in-frame clones alone and lacks a portion of them. The profile covers fewer than 95,000 clones, with around 80% appearing a single time and about 17% taken by the ten largest. Time point here: cycle 4 day 1 (C4D1), after 6 weeks of nivolumab. All patients relapsed after autologous stem cell transplantation, and brentuximab vedotin exposure varied. Of note for this clone: The antigen is unknown.

Study-level results: Healthy donors reportedly exceeded newly diagnosed patients in baseline TCR diversity. CD4+ TCR diversity, unlike CD8+, climbed significantly by C4D1. Exclusion was applied to patients who started nivolumab under 1 year after ASCT.

The germline V gene has CDR1 SGHVS and CDR2 FQNEAQ. The CDR3 sequence is 18 residues long. Trimming removed 2 bases from V and 4 bases from J; junction bases left unmatched: 17. The starting material was peripheral blood mononuclear cells (PBMCs), obtained before the fourth cycle of nivolumab. The chain links TRBV7-8 to TRBJ2-7; 7 bases are a match to TRBD2. This sequence was found in a human donor with classical Hodgkin lymphoma. CDR3 sequence: CASSLLRRGRAARYEQYF. The CDR3 coding sequence is TGTGCCAGCAGCTTATTACGTCGGGGGAGGGCCGCTAGGTACGAGCAGTACTTC.